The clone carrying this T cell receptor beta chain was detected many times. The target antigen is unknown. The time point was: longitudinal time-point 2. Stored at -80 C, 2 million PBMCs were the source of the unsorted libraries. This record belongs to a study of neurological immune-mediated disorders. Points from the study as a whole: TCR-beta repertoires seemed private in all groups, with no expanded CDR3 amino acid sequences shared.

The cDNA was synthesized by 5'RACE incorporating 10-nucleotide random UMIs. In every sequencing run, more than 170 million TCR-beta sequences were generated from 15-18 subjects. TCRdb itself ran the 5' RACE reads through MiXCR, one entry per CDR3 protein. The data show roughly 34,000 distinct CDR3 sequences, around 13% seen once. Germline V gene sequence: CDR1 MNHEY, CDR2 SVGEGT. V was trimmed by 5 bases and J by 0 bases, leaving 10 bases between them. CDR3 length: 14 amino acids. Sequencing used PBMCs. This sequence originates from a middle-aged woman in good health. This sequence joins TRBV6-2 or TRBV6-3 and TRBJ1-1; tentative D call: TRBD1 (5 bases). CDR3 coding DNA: TGTGCCAGCAGTCTCAGGGCCCTGAACACTGAAGCTTTCTTT. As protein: CASSLRALNTEAFF.